This is a list of T cell receptor beta chains from one sample in a study of long-term antiretroviral therapy in people with HIV. Generated by immunoSEQ multiplex PCR, the TCRdb table keeps only in-frame clones and is missing some. The table shows about 29,000 clones, with about 94% occurring only once. The specimen was unsorted PBMCs, collected 6.2 years after starting antiretroviral therapy. The receptor set was obtained from a man aged 40-55 years with HIV. CDR3s include the opening cysteine and the closing phenylalanine or tryptophan. D genes are given only for firm matches. Not every row has a clone size; where given, it reads once, few, many or a size class.

abundance	v_gene	j_gene	d_gene	CDR3aa	CDR3nt
NA	TRBV19	TRBJ2-7	TRBD1	CASSTPGQKNYEQYF	TGTGCCAGTAGTACGCCGGGACAGAAAAACTACGAGCAGTACTTC
NA	TRBV6-5	TRBJ1-1	NA	CASSPAGTNTEAFF	TGTGCCAGCAGCCCGGCCGGGACAAACACTGAAGCTTTCTTT
NA	TRBV4-1	TRBJ1-5	TRBD1	CASSQDTGTGFKAQHF	TGCGCCAGCAGCCAAGATACCGGGACAGGGTTCAAGGCCCAGCATTTT
NA	TRBV6-4	TRBJ2-3	TRBD2	CASSDTAGGTDTQYF	TGTGCCAGCAGTGACACAGCGGGAGGTACAGATACGCAGTATTTT
once	TRBV5-1	TRBJ2-2	NA	CASSLASNTGELFF	TGCGCCAGCAGCTTGGCATCGAACACCGGGGAGCTGTTTTTT
NA	TRBV7-2	TRBJ2-6	NA	CASSLVGAGDYSGANVLTF	TGTGCCAGCAGCTTAGTGGGGGCCGGAGATTACTCTGGGGCCAACGTCCTGACTTTC
NA	TRBV7-6	TRBJ2-2	NA	CASSLEGFAGELFF	TGTGCCAGCAGCTTAGAGGGGTTTGCCGGGGAGCTGTTTTTT
NA	TRBV6-1	TRBJ1-2	TRBD1	CASDRGYGYTF	TGTGCCAGCGACAGGGGCTATGGCTACACCTTC
once	TRBV5-6	TRBJ1-1	NA	CASSLMGEVENTEAFF	TGTGCCAGCAGCTTGATGGGGGAGGTGGAGAACACTGAAGCTTTCTTT
NA	TRBV7-6	TRBJ2-1	TRBD2	CASSPHGGGGDNEQFF	TGTGCCAGCAGCCCCCACGGTGGCGGGGGGGATAATGAGCAGTTCTTC
NA	TRBV5-1	TRBJ1-4	TRBD1	CASSPSVPGQGSGEKLFF	TGCGCCAGCAGCCCATCAGTCCCGGGACAGGGTTCGGGGGAAAAACTGTTTTTT
few	TRBV5-1	TRBJ2-3	TRBD2	CASREDVAGGLDTQYF	TGCGCCAGCAGGGAAGATGTAGCGGGGGGGCTGGATACGCAGTATTTT
NA	TRBV7-9	TRBJ1-5	NA	CASSSGGRNQPQHF	TGTGCCAGCAGCTCCGGGGGAAGGAATCAGCCCCAGCATTTT
NA	TRBV5-4	TRBJ2-1	NA	CASSLAGAELREQFF	TGTGCCAGCAGCTTGGCCGGGGCAGAGCTTAGGGAGCAGTTCTTC
NA	TRBV5-3	TRBJ1-1	NA	CARSLDRSMNTEAFF	TGTGCCAGAAGCTTGGACAGATCTATGAACACTGAAGCTTTCTTT
NA	TRBV7-8	TRBJ1-1	TRBD1	CASSSTGRGTEAFF	TGTGCCAGCAGCTCGACAGGGAGGGGCACTGAAGCTTTCTTT
NA	TRBV19	TRBJ2-2	NA	CASSLRQVAGELFF	TGTGCCAGTAGTCTCCGACAGGTCGCCGGGGAGCTGTTTTTT